This TCR beta chain was recovered during a study of T cell responses to AZD1222 COVID-19 vaccine. Of note for this clone: Its antigen is still unknown.

Germline lookup yields CDR1 SEHNR and CDR2 FQNEAQ (reference sequence). V lost 4 bases, J lost 14 bases, and 24 bases lay in between. CDR3 length: 15 residues. Study-wide results and caveats: Of spike-specific TCRs, nearly half reportedly target regions left unmutated in variants. None of the repertoires were sampled until the peak T cell response had passed. The donor cohort was predominantly white British with a female majority, and clonal diversity may have been underestimated. AZD1222 recipients seropositive at baseline numbered only six or seven.

Assay used: immunoSEQ multiplex PCR; TCRdb lists only in-frame clones, some missing. There are 110,000 to 150,000 clones in the sample; approximately 93% occur only once, and 12% lies in the top ten. Source: peripheral blood, taken after recovery from COVID-19. The chain recombines TRBV7-9 with TRBJ2-1, with a possible D match to TRBD2 (6 bases). The clonotype was recovered from an adult who had recovered from COVID-19. In DNA form, the CDR3 reads TGTGCCAGCAGCTCCGCCGAGTTTAGCGGACCTAACGAGTTCTTC. This gives the protein CASSSAEFSGPNEFF. The complete variable domain, with remaining parts taken from reference TRBV7-9 and TRBJ2-1, reads DTGVSQNPRHKITKRGQNVTFRCDPISEHNRLYWYRQTLGQGPEFLTYFQNEAQLEKSRLLSDRFSAERPKGSFSTLEIQRTEQGDSAMYLCASSSAEFSGPNEFFGPGTRLTVL.